This T cell receptor (beta chain) was sequenced in a study of tumor T cells in aggressive B-cell lymphoma. Some clones are missing from TCRdb's copy, which holds only in-frame ones; the method was immunoSEQ multiplex PCR. The sample lists about 3,600 clones; 86% were seen once. This CDR3 comprises 14 residues. Per the germline V gene, CDR1 is MNHNY and CDR2 is SVGAGI (reference sequence). V was cut by 7 bases and J by 3 bases, with 16 bases left in between. The origin of this receptor is an adult with diffuse large B cell lymphoma. Sequencing was carried out using tumor tissue. V and J are TRBV6-6 and TRBJ2-7; perhaps TRBD2 as D (5 bases). The CDR3 loop is CASTAGRLVYEQYF. The CDR3 nucleotides read TGTGCCAGCACCGCGGGCCGGCTAGTCTACGAGCAGTACTTC.